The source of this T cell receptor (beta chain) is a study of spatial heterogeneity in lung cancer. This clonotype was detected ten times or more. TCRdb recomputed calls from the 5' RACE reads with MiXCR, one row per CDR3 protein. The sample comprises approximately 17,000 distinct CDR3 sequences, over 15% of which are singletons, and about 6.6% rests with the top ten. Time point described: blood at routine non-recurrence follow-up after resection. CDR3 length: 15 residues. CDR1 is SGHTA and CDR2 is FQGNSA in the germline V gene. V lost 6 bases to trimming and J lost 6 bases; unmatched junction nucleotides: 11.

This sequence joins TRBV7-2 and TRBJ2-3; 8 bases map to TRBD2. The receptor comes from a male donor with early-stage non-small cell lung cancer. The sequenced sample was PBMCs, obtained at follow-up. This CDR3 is CASRASRGARDTQYF. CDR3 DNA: TGTGCCAGCAGGGCCTCGCGGGGGGCTAGGGATACGCAGTATTTT.